The clone carrying this T cell receptor beta chain was seen repeatedly, ten times or more. The source of the sample is a study of blood T cells in healthy people across ages. Then a second PCR, running roughly 7 to 11 cycles, was carried out with a sample-barcoded 5' primer and a J-beta primer mix. TCRdb re-called the 5' RACE reads with MiXCR, one entry per CDR3 protein. Counted here are 850,000 or so distinct CDR3 sequences, 29% occurring once; the ten biggest clones make up 15% to 20%. The TCR sequence derives from a woman of 80 years or more in good health. The sequenced sample was blood.

The CDR3 DNA follows: TGTGCCACCAGTGATTTGCTCACAGGACAAGAGACCCAGTACTTC. The encoded protein is CATSDLLTGQETQYF. This rearrangement joins TRBV24-1 to TRBJ2-5, with D perhaps TRBD1 (5 bases). Germline V lookup: CDR1 KGHDR, CDR2 SFDVKD. The CDR3 is 15 amino acids. The germline V and J ends were trimmed by 0 bases and 2 bases, with 9 bases remaining between them.